One and the same sample provided the 8 T cell receptor beta chains below, sequenced in a study of CD8+CD57+ T cells in acquired aplastic anemia. Patients selected for sequencing had displayed CD8+CD57+ cell expansion by flow cytometry. Genomic DNA, the template, was used for profiling of the TCR beta VDJ and CDR3. TCRdb re-called the reads through MiXCR, storing one row per CDR3 protein. Of about 200,000 distinct CDR3 sequences listed, roughly 50% are singletons. Sequencing was done on a sample of sorted CD4+, CD8+, or CD8+CD57+ T cells (not recorded which) from PBMCs. The origin of the receptors is a human donor with aplastic anemia.

V gene TRBV29-1 combines with J gene TRBJ2-1; 16 bases match TRBD2. After removal of 3 bases from V and 6 bases from J, the junction contained 8 bases not matched to a gene. Germline CDR1 SQVTM, CDR2 ANQGSEA. The CDR3 runs to 17 residues. The CDR3 sequence: CSVEPTGTSGGANEQFF. CDR3 sequence (DNA): TGCAGCGTTGAGCCTACCGGGACTAGCGGGGGGGCCAATGAGCAGTTCTTC.

This rearrangement joins TRBV28 to TRBJ1-5, with TRBD1 matching 10 bases. Germline lookup yields CDR1 MDHEN and CDR2 SYDVKM. There are 18 residues in the CDR3. After removal of 7 bases from V and 1 base from J, the junction contained 13 bases not matched to a gene. The CDR3 region has the DNA TGTGCCAGCACTAACCCCGGGGGGACAGGGGCAAGCAATCAGCCCCAGCATTTT. Its protein product is CASTNPGGTGASNQPQHF.

In its sample, this clonotype was seen many times. The chain employs TRBV19 and TRBJ2-7; weak D call: TRBD1 (6 bases). The CDR3 sequence is 13 residues long. Per germline, CDR1 LNHDA and CDR2 SQIVND (reference sequence). Trimming left V 9 bases short and J 1 base short, with 13 bases between. In DNA, the CDR3 is TGTGCCAGCAGTCAACAGGGTTCCTACGAGCAGTACTTC. Amino acids: CASSQQGSYEQYF.

The V gene is TRBV29-1, the J gene TRBJ2-7; 7 bases match TRBD1. Unmatched junction bases numbered 8, after V lost 7 bases and J lost 5 bases. The CDR3 runs 12 residues. The germline V gene encodes CDR1 SQVTM and CDR2 ANQGSEA. DNA for the CDR3: TGCAGCGCAGGACAGGTTCAGAACGAGCAGTACTTC. It encodes CSAGQVQNEQYF.

Comment on this clonotype: Sequence at one end of the junction differs from germline and may be a read error. V is TRBV29-1 and J is TRBJ2-2, with TRBD2 as a possible D gene (5 bases). Germline V CDR1 and CDR2: SQVTM, ANQGSEA. This CDR3 is 14 amino acids long. The CDR3 loop is CSVLPEINTGELLF. CDR3 nucleotide sequence: TGCAGCGTCCTCCCTGAGATAAACACCGGGGAGCTGCTTTTT.

The chain carries TRBV15 and TRBJ2-7, with D perhaps being TRBD1 or TRBD2 (8 bases each). The CDR3 length is 18 residues. The germline CDR1 and CDR2 sequences are LNHNV and YYDKDF (reference sequence). Trimming removed 3 bases at V and 6 bases at J, with 27 bases between. DNA for the CDR3: TGTGCCACCAGCAGGACCCGGGACAGGACGGCACGGGGGGGCGAGCAGTACTTC. This encodes CATSRTRDRTARGGEQYF.

This clonotype was counted ten times or more. The gene calls are TRBV5-1 and TRBJ2-7; 12 bases map to TRBD1. Per germline, CDR1 SGHRS and CDR2 YFSETQ. The CDR3 has 14 residues. The junction had 8 bases not matched to a gene; V was cut back by 6 bases and J by 7 bases. CDR3 DNA sequence: TGCGCCAGCAACACGGGACAGGGGGCGGGGGAGCAGTACTTC. Protein sequence: CASNTGQGAGEQYF.

This clonotype was found many times. This sequence joins TRBV10-1 and TRBJ1-1; D is undetermined. The germline V gene has CDR1 WNHNN and CDR2 SYGVQD (reference sequence). CDR3 length: 14 amino acids. Between the trimmed V and J ends, which lost 4 bases and 4 bases, there was a span of 13 bases. CDR3 bases: TGCGCCAGCAGTGCCGGGCCCCAAGGCACTGAAGCTTTCTTT. Translated: CASSAGPQGTEAFF.